A selection of T cell receptor beta chains follows, all from one sample in a study of cytomegalovirus exposure and HLA in healthy donors. Clones were read by immunoSEQ multiplex PCR, and TCRdb kept only the in-frame ones, dropping some. The top ten hold 3.1% of the sample, which has some 250,000 clones, 90% seen once. What was sequenced was PBMCs. Receptors were obtained from a woman in her twenties or thirties in good health and CMV-seronegative. CDR3s include the opening cysteine and the closing phenylalanine or tryptophan. D genes are given only for firm matches. The size of a clone is reported for some rows only, either as once, few or many, or as a class for expanded clones.

V: TRBV4-1
J: TRBJ2-4
D: TRBD1
size: few
DNA: TGCGCCAGCAGCCAAATCTTAGTGAAAGTCCAGGGGGACATTCAGTACTTC
CDR3: CASSQILVKVQGDIQYF

V: TRBV6-1
J: TRBJ2-7
D: NA
size: NA
DNA: TGTGCCGCAGCGTCGTGGGAGCAGTACTTC
CDR3: CAAASWEQYF

V: TRBV14
J: TRBJ1-5
D: NA
size: NA
DNA: TGTGCCAGCAGCCAAGGTGGACGCGATCAGCCCCAGCATTTT
CDR3: CASSQGGRDQPQHF

V: TRBV27
J: TRBJ2-1
D: NA
size: NA
DNA: TGTGCCAGCAGTTTAAGGGGACTCGAGCAGTTCTTC
CDR3: CASSLRGLEQFF

V: TRBV29-1
J: TRBJ2-2
D: NA
size: NA
DNA: TGCAGCGTTGAACAGAACACCGGGGAGCTGTTTTTT
CDR3: CSVEQNTGELFF

V: TRBV27
J: TRBJ2-2
D: NA
size: NA
DNA: TGTGCCAGCAGTCAAACGTCGACACGAAGGGCCGGGGAGCTGTTTTTT
CDR3: CASSQTSTRRAGELFF

V: TRBV7-9
J: TRBJ2-1
D: NA
size: NA
DNA: TGTGCCAGCACCCAAGCTGGGAGCTCCTACAATGAGCAGTTCTTC
CDR3: CASTQAGSSYNEQFF

V: TRBV4-3
J: TRBJ1-2
D: NA
size: few
DNA: TGCGCCAGCAGCCAAGATTTCGGACACTACTATGGCTACACCTTC
CDR3: CASSQDFGHYYGYTF

V: TRBV9
J: TRBJ1-2
D: NA
size: NA
DNA: TGTGCCAGCAGCGTAGGGGACACTCCCCAGGGGGGCTACACCTTC
CDR3: CASSVGDTPQGGYTF

V: TRBV7-8
J: TRBJ2-1
D: TRBD2
size: NA
DNA: TGTGCCAGCAGGACTAGCGGGAGGGGTAATGAGCAGTTCTTC
CDR3: CASRTSGRGNEQFF

V: TRBV27
J: TRBJ2-7
D: TRBD2
size: NA
DNA: TGTGCCAGCAAAGAGATAGCGGGAGGGCCGACCGACGAGCAGTACTTC
CDR3: CASKEIAGGPTDEQYF

V: TRBV6-6
J: TRBJ2-7
D: NA
size: NA
DNA: TGTGCCAGCAAGGACACAACGATGGACGAGCAGTACTTC
CDR3: CASKDTTMDEQYF

V: TRBV27
J: TRBJ2-7
D: NA
size: NA
DNA: TGTGCCAGCAGTTTGGGTAGCGAATACGAGCAGTACTTC
CDR3: CASSLGSEYEQYF

V: TRBV11-2
J: TRBJ2-3
D: TRBD2
size: once
DNA: TGTGCCAGCAGCTTATTTGGGACTAGAGATACGCAGTATTTT
CDR3: CASSLFGTRDTQYF

V: TRBV13
J: TRBJ2-1
D: NA
size: NA
DNA: TGTGCCAGCAGCTTAGTTTCTCGACAGGACAATGAGCAGTTCTTC
CDR3: CASSLVSRQDNEQFF

V: TRBV28
J: TRBJ2-1
D: TRBD2
size: once
DNA: TGTGCCAGCCGATCGAGCGGGAACTACAATGAGCAGTTCTTC
CDR3: CASRSSGNYNEQFF

V: TRBV28
J: TRBJ2-5
D: TRBD2
size: few
DNA: TGTGCCAGCAGTTTGCAGCGGGAGGGCCAAGAGACCCAGTACTTC
CDR3: CASSLQREGQETQYF

V: TRBV7-3
J: TRBJ1-5
D: NA
size: NA
DNA: TGTGCCAGCAGCGGGGCAAAGCAGGGTGACAATCAGCCCCAGCATTTT
CDR3: CASSGAKQGDNQPQHF

V: TRBV19
J: TRBJ1-5
D: NA
size: NA
DNA: TGTGCCAGTAGTTGGGGGGACACCGAGACCCAGCCCCAGCATTTT
CDR3: CASSWGDTETQPQHF

V: TRBV5-1
J: TRBJ2-5
D: NA
size: NA
DNA: TGCGCCAGCAGCTTGCTACAGGCCACACAAGAGACCCAGTACTTC
CDR3: CASSLLQATQETQYF

V: TRBV6-1
J: TRBJ2-7
D: TRBD1
size: NA
DNA: TGTGCCAGCAGTGAAGGCGTCGAAGGGGGCCCAACACCCTACGAGCAGTACTTC
CDR3: CASSEGVEGGPTPYEQYF

V: TRBV9
J: TRBJ2-1
D: NA
size: NA
DNA: TGTGCCAGCAGCGTAGGGGGGGGCACTGAACAGTTCTTC
CDR3: CASSVGGGTEQFF

V: TRBV23-1
J: TRBJ2-2
D: TRBD2
size: NA
DNA: TGCGCCAGCAGTCAACTTCGCGGGAGAAGGACCGGGGAGCTGTTTTTT
CDR3: CASSQLRGRRTGELFF

V: TRBV11-2
J: TRBJ1-2
D: NA
size: NA
DNA: TGTGCCAGCAGCTTAGTACAGGCCTATGGCTACACCTTC
CDR3: CASSLVQAYGYTF

V: TRBV4-1
J: TRBJ2-7
D: TRBD2
size: NA
DNA: TGCGCCAGCAGCCTCACGGGACTAGCGGGAGGGGCGGAGCAGTACTTC
CDR3: CASSLTGLAGGAEQYF

V: TRBV14
J: TRBJ2-1
D: TRBD2
size: once
DNA: TGTGCCAGCAGCCCTACTAGCGGGAGCTTGTCCTACAATGAGCAGTTCTTC
CDR3: CASSPTSGSLSYNEQFF

V: TRBV9
J: TRBJ2-2
D: NA
size: NA
DNA: TGTGCCAGCATCTCCCCCACCGGGGAGCTGTTTTTT
CDR3: CASISPTGELFF

V: TRBV7-9
J: TRBJ2-7
D: NA
size: NA
DNA: TGTGCCAGCAGCTTTGACCGGGCGGAGCAGTACTTC
CDR3: CASSFDRAEQYF

V: TRBV28
J: TRBJ2-5
D: TRBD2
size: NA
DNA: TGTGCCAGCAGCCAAGCGGGAGTGAAGACCCAGTACTTC
CDR3: CASSQAGVKTQYF

V: TRBV7-3
J: TRBJ2-5
D: TRBD1
size: NA
DNA: TGTGCCAGCAGCTTAGGGCCGGGACAGGGGGCTTCGGCCCGGGGGACCCAGTACTTC
CDR3: CASSLGPGQGASARGTQYF

V: TRBV15
J: TRBJ2-1
D: TRBD1
size: NA
DNA: TGTGCCACGAGCAAAGACAGGGGCGGCTGGAATGAGCAGTTCTTC
CDR3: CATSKDRGGWNEQFF

V: TRBV7-9
J: TRBJ2-1
D: NA
size: NA
DNA: TGTGCCAGCAGCTTAAGCCGGGACTTCTACAATGAGCAGTTCTTC
CDR3: CASSLSRDFYNEQFF

V: TRBV30
J: TRBJ1-1
D: TRBD1
size: NA
DNA: TGTGCCTGGAGCCAGACAGGGGCGAACACTGAAGCTTTCTTT
CDR3: CAWSQTGANTEAFF

V: TRBV7-6
J: TRBJ1-1
D: NA
size: once
DNA: TGTGCCAGCAGCTTAGACAGGAACACTGAAGCTTTCTTT
CDR3: CASSLDRNTEAFF

V: TRBV9
J: TRBJ2-3
D: NA
size: NA
DNA: TGTGCCAGCAGCACGGGGACTTACCCTAGCACAGATACGCAGTATTTT
CDR3: CASSTGTYPSTDTQYF

V: TRBV15
J: TRBJ2-5
D: TRBD2
size: NA
DNA: TGTGCCACCAGCAGGCCGGGGGGGACCCAGTACTTC
CDR3: CATSRPGGTQYF

V: TRBV27
J: TRBJ2-1
D: TRBD2
size: NA
DNA: TGTGCCAGCAGTTTATCGTCGGGGGGGCTGGACAATGAGCAGTTCTTC
CDR3: CASSLSSGGLDNEQFF

V: TRBV6-4
J: TRBJ2-3
D: NA
size: NA
DNA: TGTGCCAGCAGCTCCGGGACTGCTAGCACAGATACGCAGTATTTT
CDR3: CASSSGTASTDTQYF

V: TRBV6-6
J: TRBJ2-7
D: TRBD2
size: few
DNA: TGTGCCAGCAGTTACTCAATTCTAGCGGATCTCTACGAGCAGTACTTC
CDR3: CASSYSILADLYEQYF

V: TRBV6-4
J: TRBJ2-3
D: NA
size: NA
DNA: TGTGCCAGCAGTGACTCGGGGGTGAGCACAGATACGCAGTATTTT
CDR3: CASSDSGVSTDTQYF

V: TRBV4-1
J: TRBJ2-7
D: TRBD1
size: NA
DNA: TGCGCCAGCAGCCAAGGACAGGGGACCTACGAGCAGTACTTC
CDR3: CASSQGQGTYEQYF

V: TRBV19
J: TRBJ1-5
D: NA
size: NA
DNA: TGTGCCAGCAGTATAGTGGAGGGAGATCAGCCCCAGCATTTT
CDR3: CASSIVEGDQPQHF

V: TRBV9
J: TRBJ2-5
D: TRBD1
size: once
DNA: TGTGCCAGCAGCGTAGTACCAGGGACAGGGGAGACCCAGTACTTC
CDR3: CASSVVPGTGETQYF

V: TRBV2
J: TRBJ1-1
D: NA
size: once
DNA: TGTGCCAGCAGCCCGAGGGCCATGAACACTGAAGCTTTCTTT
CDR3: CASSPRAMNTEAFF

V: TRBV4-1
J: TRBJ2-3
D: NA
size: NA
DNA: TGCGCCAGCAGCCAAGATCACTGGTACGCGGGTACCAGCACAGATACGCAGTATTTT
CDR3: CASSQDHWYAGTSTDTQYF

V: TRBV18
J: TRBJ2-1
D: NA
size: NA
DNA: TGTGCCAGCTCACCACGGAGGGGGAATTCCTACAATGAGCAGTTCTTC
CDR3: CASSPRRGNSYNEQFF

V: TRBV19
J: TRBJ2-2
D: NA
size: NA
DNA: TGTGCCAGTATGGCGGTGCCCGGGGAGCTGTTTTTT
CDR3: CASMAVPGELFF

V: TRBV9
J: TRBJ2-6
D: NA
size: NA
DNA: TGTGCCAGCAGCGTGGGCGGTACTAGCTCTGGGGCCAACGTCCTGACTTTC
CDR3: CASSVGGTSSGANVLTF

V: TRBV14
J: TRBJ2-7
D: NA
size: NA
DNA: TGTGCCAGCAGCCAAGATAGTCCCGAGCAGTACTTC
CDR3: CASSQDSPEQYF

V: TRBV28
J: TRBJ1-3
D: TRBD1
size: NA
DNA: TGTGCCAGCAGTTCCGCAGGGGGCTCTGGAAACACCATATATTTT
CDR3: CASSSAGGSGNTIYF

V: TRBV11-3
J: TRBJ2-5
D: TRBD2
size: NA
DNA: TGTGCCAGCAGCCCGGAGCGGGGGGCCACCCAGTACTTC
CDR3: CASSPERGATQYF

V: TRBV28
J: TRBJ1-2
D: TRBD1
size: NA
DNA: TGTGCCAGCAGTTCAATCCCGCCGGCAGGGGGAAGGGATGGCTACACCTTC
CDR3: CASSSIPPAGGRDGYTF

V: TRBV5-6
J: TRBJ2-2
D: NA
size: NA
DNA: TGTGCCAGCAGCCCGCGACTAGTCCCCACCGGGGAGCTGTTTTTT
CDR3: CASSPRLVPTGELFF

V: TRBV7-2
J: TRBJ1-2
D: NA
size: NA
DNA: TGTGCCAGCACCCTAGTACTGGCCAGTCCCTATGGCTACACCTTC
CDR3: CASTLVLASPYGYTF

V: TRBV29-1
J: TRBJ2-1
D: NA
size: once
DNA: TGCAGCGTTGGAGGACCAGGGTTGAACAATGAGCAGTTCTTC
CDR3: CSVGGPGLNNEQFF

V: TRBV1
J: TRBJ2-3
D: NA
size: NA
DNA: TGCACCAGCAGCCCAGGAGTCGGGACGGAGGAGCGGGAGGGGTCAGATACGCAGTATTTT
CDR3: CTSSPGVGTEEREGSDTQYF

V: TRBV30
J: TRBJ2-7
D: NA
size: NA
DNA: TGTGCCTGGAGTCGGGCTTCCTACGAGCAGTACTTC
CDR3: CAWSRASYEQYF

V: TRBV27
J: TRBJ1-2
D: NA
size: NA
DNA: TGTGCCAGCAGTTCACTACAGGGTTCAGACTATGGCTACACCTTC
CDR3: CASSSLQGSDYGYTF

V: TRBV20-1
J: TRBJ2-3
D: NA
size: NA
DNA: TGCAGTGCTAGAGATAGGCAGTATTTT
CDR3: CSARDRQYF

V: TRBV10-2
J: TRBJ2-2
D: NA
size: NA
DNA: TGCGCCAGCAGTGTGGTTTCGGGGGCGGGGGAGCTGTTTTTT
CDR3: CASSVVSGAGELFF